This note documents a single T cell receptor beta chain sequence. Which antigen it targets is not known. Base quality data are lacking; no much larger clone is found one base away. This sample was taken from a study of blood T cell repertoires in COVID-19 (dated by TCRdb to 2018 to 2020). At the level of the whole study: Samples covering the acute and convalescent phases of COVID-19 were provided by collaborators in the United States, Italy and Spain. The dataset comprised deeply sampled blood TCRbeta repertoires from subjects exposed to, actively infected with, or recovered from COVID-19. Sample metadata almost always included a de-identified subject ID, COVID-19 status, age in years and sex. The prospective study material was composed of cDNA or gDNA derived from T cells, B-cell-depleted T cells, or PBMCs. Samples came from the ongoing ImmuneRACE study (first 160 participants) plus 1,254 subjects from 6 global collaborators. A freely available public database, intended as a resource for researchers studying the immune response to SARS-CoV-2, is where the repertoires were released. Where available, HLA class I and class II types were taken from metadata supplied by the sample provider and were not determined by assay-based typing.

The paper as a whole reports these results and caveats: Clinical and demographic metadata were provided uncurated, with the amount varying by source and participant.

CDR1 and CDR2 are read off the germline V gene as KGHDR and SFDVKD. The CDR3 covers 15 residues, taking in both the cysteine and the phenylalanine. The entry retains the CDR3 DNA only, 45 bases that are in frame from base 1. The junction carries 15 bases between V and J, which are trimmed by 3 bases and 5 bases respectively. Collaborating institutions collected whole blood in K2EDTA tubes following their own protocols. For TCRbeta analysis, collaborators shipped samples as frozen whole blood, isolated PBMCs, or DNA extracted from either of those sample types. The immunoSEQ Assay, a bias-controlled multiplex PCR, was used to amplify TCRbeta CDR3 regions from genomic DNA. The authors' analysis ran thus. Nucleated cell counts per sample were estimated from amplification of reference gene primers within the assay. To quantify the absolute abundance of each unique TCRbeta CDR3 rearrangement, sequence reads were collapsed and filtered. For each sample, productive Simpson clonality was calculated as the square root of Simpson's diversity index over productive rearrangements. Imported from immuneACCESS, the table was reduced by TCRdb to in-frame sequences with V and J called. These copies leave out some clones; in studies compared against another copy, an unresolved V gene accounts for under half, and the cause of the remainder is not known. The V and J calls and the clone size are those of that table, but D and trimming were determined from the DNA. Recorded for this sample are fewer than 45,000 clones; approximately 85% of them occurred a single time. In total, the top ten clones hold 31% of the sample.

The sample comprised peripheral blood. The chain links TRBV24-1 with TRBJ2-5; the D gene is possibly TRBD2, with 6 bases matching. The TCR originated in a woman at least 80 years old with acute or convalescent COVID-19. This receptor carries the CDR3 CATSDPGPSVETQYF. The bases read TGTGCCACCAGTGATCCTGGGCCTAGCGTCGAGACCCAGTACTTC.